A selection of T cell receptor beta chains follows, all from one sample in a study of control samples from healthy donors and cancer patients. Clones were read by immunoSEQ multiplex PCR, and TCRdb kept only the in-frame ones, dropping some. The data hold 200,000 to 250,000 clones, with 90% to 95% observed a single time. The specimen sequenced was blood. Receptors originate from a man aged 45-65 years in good health. The conserved cysteine and the conserved F or W are not part of the CDR3 here. The size of a clone is reported for some rows only, either as once, few or many, or as a class for expanded clones.

>.|TRBV27|11
ASSPGTYYEQY
>.|TRBV15|13
ATSSRDRGTYEQF
>.|TRBV28|13
ASSPVWEVEETQY
>.|TRBV5-8|10
ASSRQGQLQH
>.|TRBV5-1|15
ASSLELRGSGADTQY
>.|TRBV5-1|11
ASSLRNGETQY
>.|TRBV18|10
ASSPDQETQY
>once|TRBV19|11
ASSMGHQETQY
>few|TRBV24-1|12
ATSPGMGNQPQH
>.|TRBV5-8|13
ASSSPGPGLVRYT
>.|TRBV28|11
ATAGQGAGELF
>.|TRBV5-6|12
ASSLLGAGNTIY
>.|TRBV21-1|14
ASSKVKGGGNQPQH
>.|TRBV6-5|10
ASKGQGPSYT
>once|TRBV6-1|12
ASSEALLLTEAF
>.|TRBV3-1/TRBV3-2|16
ASSHDPHRQGSAQPQH
>.|TRBV7-9|12
ASSGRDNWAEQY
>.|TRBV19|10
ASSFVNQPQH
>.|TRBV7-9|11
ASLGTGLYEQY
>.|TRBV5-4|13
ASSLGGAPNYGYT
>.|TRBV25-1|12
ASSENDRSNGYT
>once|TRBV7-8|16
ASSPHPLYRANTGELF
>.|TRBV25-1|15
ASSEGEGGSTNEKLF
>.|TRBV25-1|16
ASSEGQGLGLSNQPQH
>.|TRBV19|12
ASSPGGIFNGYT
>.|TRBV3-1/TRBV3-2|12
ASSKTHSTGELF
>.|TRBV19|12
ASSLRQGKLEAF
>.|TRBV18|14
ASSPDRGSMDYGYT
>.|TRBV5-1|14
ASSSGTGDYGYGYT
>.|TRBV7-2|13
ASSSNLGANYGYT
>.|TRBV12-2|15
ASRLVGGPSSYNEQF
>.|TRBV3-1/TRBV3-2|11
ASSQGSRNPLH
>.|TRBV6-5|12
ASSSGGGNYGYT
>once|TRBV2|11
ASRGDRNTEAF
>.|TRBV2|17
ASRQFLSRTDDRYNEQF
>.|TRBV5-4|11
ASSRDRITEAF
>.|TRBV7-2|13
ASSLGLADGNEQF
>.|TRBV7-3|13
ASSRDRTNTGELF
>.|TRBV3-1/TRBV3-2|9
ASSGSEKLF
>.|TRBV5-5|11
ASSPPVQVGQF
>.|TRBV6-6|13
ASRIGGTTNEKLF
>.|TRBV27|13
ASSGAVQYQETQY
>.|TRBV11-2|15
ASSQRTSGRSTDTQY
>.|TRBV28|15
ASSLLRGRGTNYGYT
>.|TRBV19|12
ASSLTGPIGELF